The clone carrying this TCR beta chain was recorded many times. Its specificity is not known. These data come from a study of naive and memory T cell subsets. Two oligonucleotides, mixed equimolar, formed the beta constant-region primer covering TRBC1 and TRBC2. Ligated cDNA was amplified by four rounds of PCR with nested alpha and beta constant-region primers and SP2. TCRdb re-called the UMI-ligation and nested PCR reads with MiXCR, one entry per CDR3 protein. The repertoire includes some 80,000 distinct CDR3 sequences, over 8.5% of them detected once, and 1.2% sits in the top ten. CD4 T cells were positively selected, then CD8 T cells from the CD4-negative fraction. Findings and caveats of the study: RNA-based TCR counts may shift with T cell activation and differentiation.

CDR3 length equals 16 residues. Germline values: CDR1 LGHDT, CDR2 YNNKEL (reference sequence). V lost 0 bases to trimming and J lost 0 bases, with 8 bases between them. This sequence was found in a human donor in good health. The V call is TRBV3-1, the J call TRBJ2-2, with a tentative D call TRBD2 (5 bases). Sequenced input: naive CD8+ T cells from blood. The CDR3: CASSQERAPNTGELFF. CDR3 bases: TGTGCCAGCAGCCAAGAGAGGGCGCCGAACACCGGGGAGCTGTTTTTT.